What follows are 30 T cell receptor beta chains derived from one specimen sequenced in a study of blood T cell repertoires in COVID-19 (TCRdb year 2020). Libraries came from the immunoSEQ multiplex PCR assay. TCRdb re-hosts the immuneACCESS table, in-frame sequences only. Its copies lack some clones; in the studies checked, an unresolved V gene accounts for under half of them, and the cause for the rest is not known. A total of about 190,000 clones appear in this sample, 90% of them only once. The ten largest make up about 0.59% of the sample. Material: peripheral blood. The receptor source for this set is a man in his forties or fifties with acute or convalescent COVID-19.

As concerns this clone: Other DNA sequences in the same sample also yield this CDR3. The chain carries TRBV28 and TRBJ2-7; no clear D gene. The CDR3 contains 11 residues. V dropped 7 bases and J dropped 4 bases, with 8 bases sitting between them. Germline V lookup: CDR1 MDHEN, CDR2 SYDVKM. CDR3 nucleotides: TGTGCCAGCAAACAGAATTACGAGCAGTACTTC. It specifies CASKQNYEQYF.

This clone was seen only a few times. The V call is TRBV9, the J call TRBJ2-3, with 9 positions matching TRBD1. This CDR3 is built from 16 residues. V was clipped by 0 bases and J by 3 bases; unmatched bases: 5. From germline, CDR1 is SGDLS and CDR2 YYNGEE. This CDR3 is CASSVALTGGTDTQYF. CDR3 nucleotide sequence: TGTGCCAGCAGCGTAGCCCTGACAGGGGGGACAGATACGCAGTATTTT.

CDR3 nucleotides: TGTGCCAGCAGTTCTCAACAGGGCTCCTATAATTCACCCCTCCACTTT. Translation gives CASSSQQGSYNSPLHF. The chain employs TRBV27 and TRBJ1-6, with D maybe TRBD1 (6 bases). V lost 4 bases to trimming and J lost 0 bases, with 10 bases between them. The CDR3 is made up of 16 amino acids. From germline, CDR1 is MNHEY and CDR2 SMNVEV (reference sequence).

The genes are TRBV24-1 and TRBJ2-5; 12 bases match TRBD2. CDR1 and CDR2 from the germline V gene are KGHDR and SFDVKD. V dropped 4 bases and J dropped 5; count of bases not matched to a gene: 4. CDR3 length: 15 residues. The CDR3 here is CATSELAGGRETQYF. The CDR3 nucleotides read TGTGCCACCAGTGAACTAGCGGGAGGTAGGGAGACCCAGTACTTC.

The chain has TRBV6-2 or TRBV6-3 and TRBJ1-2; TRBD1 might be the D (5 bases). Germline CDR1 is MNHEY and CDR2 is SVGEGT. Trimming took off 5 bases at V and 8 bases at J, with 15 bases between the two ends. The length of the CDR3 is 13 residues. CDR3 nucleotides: TGTGCCAGCAGTCACGGGACTCTGGGAGGCTACACCTTC. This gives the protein CASSHGTLGGYTF.

The CDR3 DNA reads TGTGCCAGCAGCTTAGACAGGGAAAGACAGCCCCAGCATTTT. Its protein is CASSLDRERQPQHF. The chain carries TRBV7-2 and TRBJ1-5; tentatively, D is TRBD1 (6 bases). Per germline, CDR1 SGHTA and CDR2 FQGNSA. The CDR3 loop spans 14 amino acids. V gave up 1 base and J gave up 7 bases, with 11 bases separating them.

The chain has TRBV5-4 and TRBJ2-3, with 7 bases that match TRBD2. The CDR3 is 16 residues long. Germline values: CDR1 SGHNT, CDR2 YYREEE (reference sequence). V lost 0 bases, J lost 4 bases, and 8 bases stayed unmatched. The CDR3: CASSLGLAGAPDTQYF. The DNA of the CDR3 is TGTGCCAGCAGCTTGGGACTGGCGGGAGCGCCAGATACGCAGTATTTT.

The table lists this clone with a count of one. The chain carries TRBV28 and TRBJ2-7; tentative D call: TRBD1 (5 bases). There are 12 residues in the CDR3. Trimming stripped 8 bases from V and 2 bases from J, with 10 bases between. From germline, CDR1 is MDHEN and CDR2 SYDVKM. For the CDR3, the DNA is TGTGCCAGCTCCAGGGTGGCCTACGAGCAGTACTTC. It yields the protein CASSRVAYEQYF.

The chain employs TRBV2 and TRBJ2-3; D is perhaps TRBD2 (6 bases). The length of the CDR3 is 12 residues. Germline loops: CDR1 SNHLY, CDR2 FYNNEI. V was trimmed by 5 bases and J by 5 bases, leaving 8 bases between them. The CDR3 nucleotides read TGTGCCAGCAGTCGGAGGGAAGATACGCAGTATTTT. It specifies CASSRREDTQYF.

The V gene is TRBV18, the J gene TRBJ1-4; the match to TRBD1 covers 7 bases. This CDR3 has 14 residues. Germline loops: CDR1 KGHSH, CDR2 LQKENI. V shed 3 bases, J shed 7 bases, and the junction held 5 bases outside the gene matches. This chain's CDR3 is CASSPDREAEKLFF. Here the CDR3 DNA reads TGTGCCAGCTCACCCGACAGGGAAGCTGAAAAACTGTTTTTT.

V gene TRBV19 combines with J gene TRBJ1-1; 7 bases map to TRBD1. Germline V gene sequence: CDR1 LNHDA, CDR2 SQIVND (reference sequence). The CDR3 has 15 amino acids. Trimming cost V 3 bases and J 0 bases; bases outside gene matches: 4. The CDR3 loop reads CASSMTGRLNTEAFF. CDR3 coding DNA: TGTGCCAGTAGTATGACAGGGCGCCTGAACACTGAAGCTTTCTTT.

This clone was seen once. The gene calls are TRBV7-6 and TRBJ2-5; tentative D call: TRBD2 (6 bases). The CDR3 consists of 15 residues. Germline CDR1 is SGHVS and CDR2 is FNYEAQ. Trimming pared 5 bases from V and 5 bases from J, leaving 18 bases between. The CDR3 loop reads CASSAFGGPAETQYF. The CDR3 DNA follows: TGTGCCAGCAGCGCCTTCGGGGGACCAGCCGAGACCCAGTACTTC. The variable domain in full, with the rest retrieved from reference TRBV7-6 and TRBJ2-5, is GAGVSQSPRYKVTKRGQDVALRCDPISGHVSLYWYRQALGQGPEFLTYFNYEAQQDKSGLPNDRFSAERPEGSISTLTIQRTEQRDSAMYRCASSAFGGPAETQYFGPGTRLLVL.

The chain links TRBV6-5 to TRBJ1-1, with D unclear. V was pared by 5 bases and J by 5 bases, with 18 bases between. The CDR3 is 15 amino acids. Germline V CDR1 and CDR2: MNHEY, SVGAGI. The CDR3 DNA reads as TGTGCCAGCAGTCATGACCCCACGCGGGTTACTGAAGCTTTCTTT. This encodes CASSHDPTRVTEAFF.

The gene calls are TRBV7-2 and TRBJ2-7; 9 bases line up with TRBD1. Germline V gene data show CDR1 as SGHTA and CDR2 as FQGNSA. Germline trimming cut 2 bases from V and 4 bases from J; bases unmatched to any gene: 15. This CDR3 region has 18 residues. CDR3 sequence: CASSLSTGGAIRSYEQYF. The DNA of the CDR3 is TGTGCCAGCAGCTTATCCACAGGGGGCGCGATCCGTTCGTACGAGCAGTACTTC.

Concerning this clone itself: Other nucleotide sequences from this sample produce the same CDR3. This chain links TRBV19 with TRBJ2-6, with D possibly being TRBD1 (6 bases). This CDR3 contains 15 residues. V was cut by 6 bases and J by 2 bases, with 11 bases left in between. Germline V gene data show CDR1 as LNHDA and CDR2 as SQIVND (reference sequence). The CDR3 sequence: CASSRQEAGANVLTF. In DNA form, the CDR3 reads TGTGCCAGTAGCCGACAGGAGGCTGGGGCCAACGTCCTGACTTTC. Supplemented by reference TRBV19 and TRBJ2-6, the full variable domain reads DGGITQSPKYLFRKEGQNVTLSCEQNLNHDAMYWYRQDPGQGLRLIYYSQIVNDFQKGDIAEGYSVSREKKESFPLTVTSAQKNPTAFYLCASSRQEAGANVLTFGAGSRLTVL.

The CDR3 region has the DNA TGTGCCAGCAGCCGGAGAGAAGGCCAAGAGACCCAGTACTTC. This sequence encodes CASSRREGQETQYF. The rearrangement joins TRBV6-6 to TRBJ2-5; D not certain. V lost 6 bases, J lost 1 base, and 12 bases lay in between. From germline, CDR1 is MNHNY and CDR2 SVGAGI (reference sequence). There are 14 residues in the CDR3.

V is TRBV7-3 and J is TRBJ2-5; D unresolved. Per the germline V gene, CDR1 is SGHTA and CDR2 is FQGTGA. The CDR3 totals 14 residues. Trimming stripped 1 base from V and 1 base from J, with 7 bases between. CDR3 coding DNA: TGTGCCAGCAGCTTAAGAGCTGGCCAAGAGACCCAGTACTTC. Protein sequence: CASSLRAGQETQYF. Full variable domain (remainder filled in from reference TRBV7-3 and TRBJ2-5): GAGVSQTPSNKVTEKGKYVELRCDPISGHTALYWYRQSLGQGPEFLIYFQGTGAADDSGLPNDRFFAVRPEGSVSTLKIQRTERGDSAVYLCASSLRAGQETQYFGPGTRLLVL.

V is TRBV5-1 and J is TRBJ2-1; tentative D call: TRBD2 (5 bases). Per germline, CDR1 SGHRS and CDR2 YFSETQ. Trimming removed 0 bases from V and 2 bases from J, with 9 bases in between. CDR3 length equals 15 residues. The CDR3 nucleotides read TGCGCCAGCAGCTTGGCCCAACTAGCCTACAATGAGCAGTTCTTC. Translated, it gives CASSLAQLAYNEQFF.

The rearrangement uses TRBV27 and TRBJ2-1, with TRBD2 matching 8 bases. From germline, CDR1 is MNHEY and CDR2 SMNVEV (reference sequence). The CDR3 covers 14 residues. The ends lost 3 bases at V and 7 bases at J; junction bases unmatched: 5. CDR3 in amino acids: CASSFSGLGNEQFF. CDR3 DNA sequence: TGTGCCAGCAGTTTTTCGGGACTAGGAAATGAGCAGTTCTTC.

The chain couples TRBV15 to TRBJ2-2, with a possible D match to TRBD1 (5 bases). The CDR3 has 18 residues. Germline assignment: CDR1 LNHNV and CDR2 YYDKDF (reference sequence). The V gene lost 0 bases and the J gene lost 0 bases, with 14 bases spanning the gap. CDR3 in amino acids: CATSRDFRDRSNTGELFF. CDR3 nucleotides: TGTGCCACCAGCAGAGATTTCAGGGATAGGTCGAACACCGGGGAGCTGTTTTTT.

CDR3 sequence (DNA): TGTGCCAGCATCCTAGGAAGTGAGCAGTTCTTC. Translation gives CASILGSEQFF. The chain recombines TRBV27 with TRBJ2-1; no definite D call. V lost 7 bases to trimming and J lost 9 bases, with 10 bases between them. The CDR3 spans 11 residues. The germline V gene encodes CDR1 MNHEY and CDR2 SMNVEV (reference sequence).

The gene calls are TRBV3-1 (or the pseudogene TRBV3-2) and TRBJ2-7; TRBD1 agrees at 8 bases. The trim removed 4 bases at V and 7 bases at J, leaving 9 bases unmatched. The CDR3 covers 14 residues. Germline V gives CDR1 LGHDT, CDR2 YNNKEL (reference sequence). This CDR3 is CASSPDRGSGEQYF. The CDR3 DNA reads TGTGCCAGCAGCCCAGACAGGGGCTCGGGGGAGCAGTACTTC.

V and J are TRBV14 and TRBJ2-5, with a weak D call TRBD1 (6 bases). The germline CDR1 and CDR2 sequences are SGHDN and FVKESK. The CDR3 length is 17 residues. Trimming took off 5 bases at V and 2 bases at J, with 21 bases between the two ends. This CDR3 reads CASSSRFRWGQQETQYF. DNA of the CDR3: TGTGCCAGCAGCTCCCGCTTTCGGTGGGGGCAACAAGAGACCCAGTACTTC.

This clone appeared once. The CDR3 sequence is CASSSGQGVADTQYF. The CDR3 nucleotides read TGTGCCAGCAGCTCTGGACAGGGGGTCGCAGATACGCAGTATTTT. The chain carries TRBV6-6 and TRBJ2-3, with TRBD1 matching 10 bases. V lost 6 bases, J lost 4 bases, and 7 bases stayed unmatched. The CDR3 contains 15 residues. Germline CDR1 is MNHNY and CDR2 is SVGAGI (reference sequence).

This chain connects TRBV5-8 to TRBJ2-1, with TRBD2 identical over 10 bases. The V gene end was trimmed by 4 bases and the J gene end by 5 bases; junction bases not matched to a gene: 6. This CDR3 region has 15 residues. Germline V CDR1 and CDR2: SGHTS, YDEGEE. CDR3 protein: CASSRGLAADNEQFF. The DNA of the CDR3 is TGTGCCAGCAGCCGAGGACTAGCGGCCGACAATGAGCAGTTCTTC. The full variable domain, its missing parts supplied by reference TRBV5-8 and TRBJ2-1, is EAGVTQSPTHLIKTRGQQATLRCSPISGHTSVYWYQQALGLGLQFLLWYDEGEERNRGNFPPRFSGRQFPNYSSELNVNALELEDSALYLCASSRGLAADNEQFFGPGTRLTVL.

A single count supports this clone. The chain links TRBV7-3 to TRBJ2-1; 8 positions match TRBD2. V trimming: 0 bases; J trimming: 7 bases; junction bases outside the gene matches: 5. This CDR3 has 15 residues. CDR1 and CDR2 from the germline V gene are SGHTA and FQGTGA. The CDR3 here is CASSLTGGAGNEQFF. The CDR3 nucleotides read TGTGCCAGCAGCTTAACCGGGGGGGCCGGGAATGAGCAGTTCTTC. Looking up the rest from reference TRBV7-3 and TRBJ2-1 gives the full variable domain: GAGVSQTPSNKVTEKGKYVELRCDPISGHTALYWYRQSLGQGPEFLIYFQGTGAADDSGLPNDRFFAVRPEGSVSTLKIQRTERGDSAVYLCASSLTGGAGNEQFFGPGTRLTVL.

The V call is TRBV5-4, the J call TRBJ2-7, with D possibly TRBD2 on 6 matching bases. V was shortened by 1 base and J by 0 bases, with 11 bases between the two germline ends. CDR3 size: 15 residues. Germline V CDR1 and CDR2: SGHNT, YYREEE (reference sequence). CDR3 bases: TGTGCCAGCAGCTTGAGTAGCGGCCGCTCCTACGAGCAGTACTTC. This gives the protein CASSLSSGRSYEQYF. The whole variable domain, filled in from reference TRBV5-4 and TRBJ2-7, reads ETGVTQSPTHLIKTRGQQVTLRCSSQSGHNTVSWYQQALGQGPQFIFQYYREEENGRGNFPPRFSGLQFPNYSSELNVNALELDDSALYLCASSLSSGRSYEQYFGPGTRLTVT.

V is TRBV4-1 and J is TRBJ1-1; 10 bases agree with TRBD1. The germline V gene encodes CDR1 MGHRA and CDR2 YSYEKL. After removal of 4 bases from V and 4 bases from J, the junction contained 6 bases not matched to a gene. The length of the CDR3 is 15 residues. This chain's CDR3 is CASSPRQGAFTEAFF. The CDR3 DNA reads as TGCGCCAGCAGCCCCCGACAGGGGGCCTTCACTGAAGCTTTCTTT.

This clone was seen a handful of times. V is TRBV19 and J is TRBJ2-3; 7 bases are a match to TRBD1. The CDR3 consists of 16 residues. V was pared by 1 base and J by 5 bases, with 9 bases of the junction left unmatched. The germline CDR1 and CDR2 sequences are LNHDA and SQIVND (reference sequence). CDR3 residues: CASSIGDSSPRDTQYF. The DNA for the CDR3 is TGTGCCAGTAGTATAGGGGACAGTTCCCCCAGAGATACGCAGTATTTT.

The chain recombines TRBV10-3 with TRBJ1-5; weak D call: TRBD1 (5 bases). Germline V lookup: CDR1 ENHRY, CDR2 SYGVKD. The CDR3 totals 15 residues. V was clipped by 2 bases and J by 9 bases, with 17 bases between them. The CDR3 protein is CAISEEQRGYRPQHF. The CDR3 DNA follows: TGTGCCATCAGTGAGGAGCAGCGGGGGTACCGGCCCCAGCATTTT.